Listed here are 28 T cell receptor beta chains from one sample, sequenced in a study of cytotoxic CD8 clonotypes in ibrutinib-treated CLL. Libraries were prepared by immunoSEQ multiplex PCR; TCRdb keeps only in-frame clonotypes and omits some of them. This sample has roughly 180,000 clones, with roughly 80% found just once. The sequencing here drew on PBMCs, taken after 24 months of ibrutinib treatment. Receptor source: a human donor with chronic lymphocytic leukemia.

The rearrangement uses TRBV6-5 and TRBJ1-2; D is perhaps TRBD1 (6 bases). This CDR3 is 15 amino acids long. V was cut by 5 bases and J by 4 bases, with 17 bases left in between. Germline V lookup: CDR1 MNHEY, CDR2 SVGAGI. Here the CDR3 reads CASSQGASGAYGYTF. The CDR3 DNA reads as TGTGCCAGCAGTCAAGGGGCGTCAGGGGCCTATGGCTACACCTTC.

V usage is TRBV11-1 and J usage is TRBJ1-2; no firm D call. V lost 3 bases to trimming and J lost 0 bases, with 8 bases between them. Germline-derived CDR1 and CDR2 are SGHAT and FQDESV (reference sequence). The CDR3 runs to 14 residues. CDR3 in amino acids: CASSLSGTNYGYTF. As DNA, the CDR3 is TGTGCCAGCAGCTTGTCGGGAACTAACTATGGCTACACCTTC.

V and J are TRBV11-2 and TRBJ2-5; TRBD1 matches at 7 bases. V trimming: 5 bases; J trimming: 1 base; junction bases outside the gene matches: 10. Germline CDR1 reads SGHAT; CDR2 reads FQNNGV. This CDR3 spans 16 amino acids. CDR3 bases: TGTGCCAGCAGCCTCCAATCCGGGACAGCCCAAGAGACCCAGTACTTC. This codes for CASSLQSGTAQETQYF.

V gene TRBV28 combines with J gene TRBJ2-1, with 11 bases identical to TRBD2. The CDR3 length is 14 residues. CDR1 is MDHEN and CDR2 is SYDVKM in the germline V gene. V gave up 6 bases and J gave up 3 bases; unmatched junction bases: 1. The CDR3 loop is CASRLAGDYNEQFF. The CDR3 nucleotides read TGTGCCAGCAGACTAGCGGGAGACTACAATGAGCAGTTCTTC.

The rearrangement uses TRBV19 and TRBJ1-1, with 8 bases identical to TRBD1. CDR1 is LNHDA and CDR2 is SQIVND in the germline V gene (reference sequence). This CDR3 has 12 residues. V shed 7 bases and J 10 bases; nucleotides not matched to a gene: 8. The CDR3, as DNA: TGTGCCAGTAATCAGGGGGCGGTGAGAGCTTTCTTT. This codes for CASNQGAVRAFF.

V gene TRBV10-3 combines with J gene TRBJ1-1; no firm D call. This CDR3 region has 13 residues. Germline-derived CDR1 and CDR2 are ENHRY and SYGVKD. The V gene lost 4 bases and the J gene lost 3 bases, with 9 bases spanning the gap. The CDR3, as DNA: TGTGCCATCAGTGCCGAGGGAGACACTGAAGCTTTCTTT. It codes for CAISAEGDTEAFF.

The chain carries TRBV27 and TRBJ2-7; TRBD2 is a possible D gene (6 bases). CDR1 MNHEY and CDR2 SMNVEV come from the germline V gene (reference sequence). Trimming removed 5 bases at V and 4 bases at J, with 18 bases between. This CDR3 contains 15 residues. For the CDR3, the DNA is TGTGCCAGCAGTCCGTCTGGCGGGATGGGTTACGAGCAGTACTTC. This gives the protein CASSPSGGMGYEQYF.

This chain connects TRBV18 to TRBJ1-2; 9 bases agree with TRBD1. The V and J ends lost 5 bases and 5 bases, in that order; junction bases with no gene match: 12. The CDR3 is 16 amino acids. The germline CDR1 and CDR2 sequences are KGHSH and LQKENI. DNA for the CDR3: TGTGCCAGCTCAAGCTTAACAGGGGGCGCACAGTATGGCTACACCTTC. It translates to CASSSLTGGAQYGYTF.

The J gene is TRBJ1-2, the V gene TRBV4-1; the D is unclear. Deletions cut 0 bases from V and 7 bases from J, with 9 bases between. This CDR3 is 13 amino acids long. Looked up from germline, CDR1 is MGHRA and CDR2 is YSYEKL. CDR3: CASSQEWARGYTF. CDR3 DNA: TGCGCCAGCAGCCAAGAGTGGGCGCGTGGCTACACCTTC.

The table lists this clone with a count of one. This chain uses TRBV29-1 with TRBJ2-3; tentatively, D is TRBD2 (6 bases). The CDR3 loop spans 13 amino acids. Germline CDR1 and CDR2: SQVTM and ANQGSEA. Trimming took 5 bases from V and 3 from J, leaving 12 bases between them. CDR3 amino acids: CSVWTGATDTQYF. In DNA form, the CDR3 reads TGCAGCGTTTGGACGGGAGCAACAGATACGCAGTATTTT.

The genes are TRBV5-1 and TRBJ2-7, with unresolved D. The CDR3 has 14 amino acids. With 0 bases removed from V and 3 bases from J, the gap between germline ends came to 10 bases. Germline V lookup: CDR1 SGHRS, CDR2 YFSETQ. The CDR3 DNA is TGCGCCAGCAGCTTGGGGGTAGACATCTACGAGCAGTACTTC. It specifies CASSLGVDIYEQYF.

V usage is TRBV5-4 and J usage is TRBJ2-1, with D tentatively TRBD2 (6 bases). With 1 base removed from V and 7 bases from J, the gap between germline ends came to 18 bases. The CDR3 length is 16 residues. Germline CDR1 reads SGHNT; CDR2 reads YYREEE (reference sequence). The CDR3, as DNA: TGTGCCAGCAGCTTGTCTGCGGGTTGGGGGGTGAATGAGCAGTTCTTC. Translated, it gives CASSLSAGWGVNEQFF.

The chain carries TRBV25-1 and TRBJ1-3, with a possible D match to TRBD1 (6 bases). V gave up 1 base and J gave up 3 bases, with 10 bases separating them. This CDR3 region has 15 residues. The germline CDR1 and CDR2 sequences are MGHDK and SYGVNS. This CDR3 is CASSESGANGNTIYF. The CDR3 nucleotides are TGTGCCAGCAGTGAATCAGGGGCTAATGGAAACACCATATATTTT.

The rearrangement links TRBV12-5 to TRBJ2-3; 8 bases map to TRBD1. Germline V gives CDR1 LGHNT, CDR2 FRNRAP. This CDR3 is built from 15 residues. After removal of 6 bases from V and 6 bases from J, the junction contained 11 bases not matched to a gene. CDR3 protein: CASGYSGGAGDTQYF. Here the CDR3 DNA reads TGTGCTAGTGGATACTCAGGGGGCGCGGGGGATACGCAGTATTTT.

J is TRBJ2-7 and V is TRBV28, with a tentative D call TRBD2 (6 bases). Germline V CDR1 and CDR2: MDHEN, SYDVKM. With 3 bases removed from V and 6 bases from J, the gap between germline ends came to 15 bases. The CDR3 length is 14 residues. The CDR3 protein is CASSLWGRQGEQYF. CDR3 bases: TGTGCCAGCAGTTTGTGGGGGAGGCAGGGCGAGCAGTACTTC.

The V and J genes are TRBV11-2 and TRBJ2-7, with 8 bases lining up with TRBD2. The junction had 1 base not matched to a gene; V was cut back by 3 bases and J by 0 bases. Per the germline V gene, CDR1 is SGHAT and CDR2 is FQNNGV. This CDR3 is built from 14 residues. CDR3 in amino acids: CASSFSGNSYEQYF. In DNA form, the CDR3 reads TGTGCCAGCAGCTTTAGCGGGAACTCCTACGAGCAGTACTTC.

This chain connects TRBV6-5 to TRBJ1-2; perhaps TRBD1 as D (6 bases). V was clipped by 4 bases and J by 4 bases, with 16 bases between them. The CDR3 is made up of 15 amino acids. From germline, CDR1 is MNHEY and CDR2 SVGAGI. CDR3 region: CASSSQTGFIYGYTF. DNA of the CDR3: TGTGCCAGCAGTTCTCAAACAGGGTTCATCTATGGCTACACCTTC.

The chain is built from TRBV6-5 and TRBJ2-3; 7 bases map to TRBD2. This CDR3 is 15 amino acids long. Germline V gene data show CDR1 as MNHEY and CDR2 as SVGAGI. V lost 3 bases to trimming and J lost 8 bases; unmatched junction nucleotides: 11. The CDR3 nucleotides read TGTGCCAGCAGTTATTTCCTGGCGGGAGTGGCTACGCAGTATTTT. This encodes CASSYFLAGVATQYF.

This sequence joins TRBV30 and TRBJ1-4; 7 nucleotides align to TRBD1. J lost 4 bases, V lost 5 bases, and 4 bases had no gene match. Germline values: CDR1 GTSNPN, CDR2 SVGIG (reference sequence). The CDR3 totals 13 residues. The CDR3 is CAWSRDSNEKLFF. DNA for the CDR3: TGTGCCTGGTCCAGGGACAGTAATGAAAAACTGTTTTTT.

This chain connects TRBV28 to TRBJ1-1; no clear D. CDR3 size: 14 residues. Germline lookup yields CDR1 MDHEN and CDR2 SYDVKM. V was clipped by 4 bases and J by 1 base, with 10 bases between them. The CDR3 region has the DNA TGTGCCAGCAGTTCCCTTCTAGGGAACACTGAAGCTTTCTTT. Protein: CASSSLLGNTEAFF.

The chain recombines TRBV2 with TRBJ2-1, with TRBD2 matching over 14 bases. Trimming cost V 7 bases and J 12 bases; bases outside gene matches: 8. This CDR3 is built from 14 residues. The germline V gene encodes CDR1 SNHLY and CDR2 FYNNEI. CDR3 protein: CASTRGTSGRVQFF. In DNA form, the CDR3 reads TGTGCCAGCACCCGGGGGACTAGCGGGAGAGTGCAGTTCTTC.

The sample holds one count of this clone. The rearrangement links TRBV29-1 to TRBJ2-1; a weak D match, TRBD1 (5 bases). From germline, CDR1 is SQVTM and CDR2 ANQGSEA. CDR3 size: 15 residues. V gave up 4 bases and J gave up 5 bases, with 18 bases separating them. The CDR3 loop reads CSVVRMGPIDNEQFF. The CDR3 DNA sequence: TGCAGCGTTGTCCGCATGGGGCCTATCGACAATGAGCAGTTCTTC.

The chain combines TRBV7-8 with TRBJ1-1, with D tentatively TRBD1 (6 bases). Deletions cut 5 bases from V and 1 base from J, with 14 bases between. The CDR3 runs 15 residues. Looked up from germline, CDR1 is SGHVS and CDR2 is FQNEAQ. CDR3 loop: CASSPGQTPNTEAFF. Here the CDR3 DNA reads TGTGCCAGCAGCCCCGGACAGACCCCGAACACTGAAGCTTTCTTT. Based on the CDR3 plus reference TRBV7-8 and TRBJ1-1, the full variable domain is GAGVSQSPRYKVAKRGQDVALRCDPISGHVSLFWYQQALGQGPEFLTYFQNEAQLDKSGLPSDRFFAERPEGSVSTLKIQRTQQEDSAVYLCASSPGQTPNTEAFFGQGTRLTVV.

The chain has TRBV30 and TRBJ2-5; D unresolved. Looked up from germline, CDR1 is GTSNPN and CDR2 is SVGIG (reference sequence). There are 14 residues in the CDR3. V lost 4 bases and J lost 2, with 14 bases in between. The CDR3 DNA follows: TGTGCCTGGAAGTCAAGGCCAACTCAAGAGACCCAGTACTTC. Its protein product is CAWKSRPTQETQYF.

This chain uses TRBV18 with TRBJ1-3, with TRBD1 as a possible D gene (6 bases). Germline loops: CDR1 KGHSH, CDR2 LQKENI. CDR3 length: 15 residues. V was shortened by 6 bases and J by 2 bases, with 14 bases between the two germline ends. CDR3 region: CASSIRQGTGNTIYF. CDR3 bases: TGTGCCAGCTCCATACGTCAGGGGACTGGAAACACCATATATTTT. The full variable domain, completed using reference TRBV18 and TRBJ1-3, is NAGVMQNPRHLVRRRGQEARLRCSPMKGHSHVYWYRQLPEEGLKFMVYLQKENIIDESGMPKERFSAEFPKEGPSILRIQQVVRGDSAAYFCASSIRQGTGNTIYFGEGSWLTVV.

This chain joins TRBV6-5 and TRBJ2-7; D gene unclear. Germline V gene sequence: CDR1 MNHEY, CDR2 SVGAGI. There are 15 residues in the CDR3. The V end was cut by 2 bases, the J end by 5 bases, with 16 bases between. In DNA form, the CDR3 reads TGTGCCAGCAGTTACAGGGCCCTCCGTTCGGACGAGCAGTACTTC. Its protein is CASSYRALRSDEQYF.

This chain uses TRBV19 with TRBJ2-1; no reliable D call. The CDR3 is 13 residues long. Germline V CDR1 and CDR2: LNHDA, SQIVND (reference sequence). The V end was cut by 3 bases, the J end by 4 bases, with 7 bases between. The CDR3 loop is CASSIMEYNEQFF. The CDR3 DNA follows: TGTGCCAGTAGTATTATGGAGTACAATGAGCAGTTCTTC.

V and J are TRBV7-2 and TRBJ1-2; possibly TRBD1 for D (5 bases). The CDR3 loop spans 15 amino acids. Trimming removed 3 bases from V and 3 bases from J, with 14 bases in between. CDR1 SGHTA and CDR2 FQGNSA come from the germline V gene. In DNA form, the CDR3 reads TGTGCCAGCAGCTTCAACCGGGGCGGAGACTATGGCTACACCTTC. It encodes CASSFNRGGDYGYTF. The whole variable domain, remainder taken from reference TRBV7-2 and TRBJ1-2, is GAGVSQSPSNKVTEKGKDVELRCDPISGHTALYWYRQSLGQGLEFLIYFQGNSAPDKSGLPSDRFSAERTGGSVSTLTIQRTQQEDSAVYLCASSFNRGGDYGYTFGSGTRLTVV.